This TCR beta chain was captured in a study of vaccination and CD4 T cells after COVID-19. On the study more broadly: Everyone enrolled got two doses of BNT162b2 or mRNA-1273 vaccine.

Regarding treatment: 10-day PBMC culture with coronavirus spike peptide pools or control peptides (ViraFEST assay). V shed 5 bases and J 4 bases; nucleotides not matched to a gene: 22. Germline V gene lookup returns CDR1 DFQATT and CDR2 SNEGSKA (reference sequence). The CDR3 runs to 20 residues. Notes on this clonotype: As yet, its antigen is unknown.

With the Oncomine TCR Beta short-read assay, DNA from cultured CD4+ T cells was sequenced. MiXCR, run by TCRdb on the PCR reads, gives a single entry per CDR3 protein. The data hold around 26,000 distinct CDR3 sequences, with 60% to 80% observed a single time. The sample consisted of CD4+ T cells from blood, cultured in vitro, taken after SARS-CoV-2 vaccination. This TCR was sampled from a human donor who received a COVID-19 vaccine. The V and J genes are TRBV20-1 and TRBJ2-7; the match to TRBD2 covers 14 bases. CDR3 protein: CSASGGGGRTSGGSVYEQYF. CDR3 DNA sequence: TGCAGTGCTTCCGGAGGTGGCGGTAGGACTAGCGGGGGGTCCGTTTACGAGCAGTACTTC.